The T cell receptor (beta chain) under discussion was sequenced for a study of CD8 T cell repertoires and HIV-1 epitope variants. CDR1 and CDR2 from the germline V gene are LNHDA and SQIVND (reference sequence). With 3 bases clipped from V and 1 base from J, the junction kept 3 bases outside the gene matches. CDR3 length: 15 residues. Only in-frame clones appear in the TCRdb table, and some are missing; sequencing was by immunoSEQ multiplex PCR. Here the sample spans about 90,000 clones, approximately 70% being singletons. The source is a male donor with HIV. The sequenced sample was uncultured baseline CD8+ T cells from peripheral blood mononuclear cells (PBMCs). The chain links TRBV19 to TRBJ2-7; 10 positions agree with TRBD1. In DNA form, the CDR3 reads TGTGCCAGTAGTATCTGGACAGGGGGGTCCTACGAGCAGTACTTC. Protein: CASSIWTGGSYEQYF.